The 6 T cell receptor beta chains below come from one sample, sequenced in a study of T cell repertoires in cytomegalovirus infection. TCRdb called the reads again in MiXCR, with one record for every CDR3 protein. The sample carries about 220,000 distinct CDR3 sequences, around two fifths recorded once. These receptors' antigens are unknown. This sample comprised CD8+ T cells from cultured PBMCs, obtained from culture after CMV antigen stimulation. Source of these receptors: a human donor in good health (CMV status not recorded). Some clones in this sample may be carry-over from other donors' samples.

This clonotype was observed many times. J is TRBJ2-2 and V is TRBV7-8; 10 bases agree with TRBD2. In germline, CDR1 is SGHVS, CDR2 FQNEAQ. Trimming took 1 base from V and 6 from J; bases not matched to a gene: 5. CDR3 length: 16 amino acids. The CDR3 spells CASSLGVAGGAGELFF. DNA for the CDR3: TGTGCCAGCAGCTTAGGGGTAGCGGGAGGAGCCGGGGAGCTGTTTTTT.

The chain couples TRBV11-2 to TRBJ1-1; tentatively, D is TRBD1 (6 bases). Trimming stripped 6 bases from V and 8 bases from J, with 16 bases between. Per the germline V gene, CDR1 is SGHAT and CDR2 is FQNNGV. This CDR3 has 13 residues. CDR3 DNA: TGTGCCAGCAGATATACAGGGTTTTTCGAAGCTTTCTTT. This gives the protein CASRYTGFFEAFF. The complete variable domain, with remaining parts taken from reference TRBV11-2 and TRBJ1-1, reads EAGVAQSPRYKIIEKRQSVAFWCNPISGHATLYWYQQILGQGPKLLIQFQNNGVVDDSQLPKDRFSAERLKGVDSTLKIQPAKLEDSAVYLCASRYTGFFEAFFGQGTRLTVV.

This chain uses TRBV11-2 with TRBJ2-1, with 7 bases lining up with TRBD1. The trim removed 3 bases at V and 8 bases at J, leaving 10 bases unmatched. This CDR3 is 15 amino acids long. CDR1 and CDR2 from the germline V gene are SGHAT and FQNNGV. CDR3 residues: CASSLRDSRDDEQFF. For the CDR3, the DNA is TGTGCCAGCAGCTTGAGGGACAGCCGAGACGATGAGCAGTTCTTC.

Remarks on this clonotype: A junction end diverges from the germline sequence, so it may reflect a read error. In nucleotides, the CDR3 is TGTGCCAACAGTTTATATCTAAGCTCTGGAAACACCATATATTTT. This gives the protein CANSLYLSSGNTIYF. V usage is TRBV28 and J usage is TRBJ1-3; D gene ambiguous. Germline-derived CDR1 and CDR2 are MDHEN and SYDVKM. This CDR3 contains 15 residues.

The chain couples TRBV7-6 to TRBJ2-2, with D possibly matching TRBD2 (5 bases). The CDR3 runs 15 residues. V gave up 6 bases and J gave up 0 bases, with 11 bases separating them. CDR1 SGHVS and CDR2 FNYEAQ come from the germline V gene. CDR3 sequence: CASRYLATNTGELFF. The DNA for the CDR3 is TGTGCCAGCAGATATCTAGCTACGAACACCGGGGAGCTGTTTTTT.

The V and J genes are TRBV5-8 and TRBJ2-7, with TRBD1 as a possible D gene (6 bases). The V end lost 4 bases, the J end lost 0 bases, and 14 bases lay between the germline ends. Germline V gives CDR1 SGHTS, CDR2 YDEGEE. The CDR3 contains 15 residues. The CDR3 spells CASSLWTAYSYEQYF. CDR3 sequence (DNA): TGTGCCAGCAGCCTGTGGACAGCGTACTCCTACGAGCAGTACTTC.